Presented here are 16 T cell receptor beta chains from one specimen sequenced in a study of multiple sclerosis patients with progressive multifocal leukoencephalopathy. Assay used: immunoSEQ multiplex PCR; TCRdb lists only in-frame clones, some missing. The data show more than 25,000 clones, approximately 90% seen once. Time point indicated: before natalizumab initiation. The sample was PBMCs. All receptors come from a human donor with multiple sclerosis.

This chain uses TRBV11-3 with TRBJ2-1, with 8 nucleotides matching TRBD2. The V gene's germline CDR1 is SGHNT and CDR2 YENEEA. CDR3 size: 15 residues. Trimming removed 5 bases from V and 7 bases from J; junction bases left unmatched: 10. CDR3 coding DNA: TGTGCCAGCAGCCCCCGGGGGGGGCCTCGAAATGAGCAGTTCTTC. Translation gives CASSPRGGPRNEQFF.

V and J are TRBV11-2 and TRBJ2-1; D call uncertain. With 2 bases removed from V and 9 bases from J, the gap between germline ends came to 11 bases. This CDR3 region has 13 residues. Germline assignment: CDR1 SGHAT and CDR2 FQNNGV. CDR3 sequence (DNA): TGTGCCAGCAGCTTACCCCTGACACTTGAGCAGTTCTTC. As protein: CASSLPLTLEQFF.

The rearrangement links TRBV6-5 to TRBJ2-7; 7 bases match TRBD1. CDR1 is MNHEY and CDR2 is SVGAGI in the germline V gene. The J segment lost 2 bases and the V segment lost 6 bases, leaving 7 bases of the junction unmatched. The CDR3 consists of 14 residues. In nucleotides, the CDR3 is TGTGCCAGCAGAGGGACAGCGTCCACCTACGAGCAGTACTTC. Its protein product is CASRGTASTYEQYF.

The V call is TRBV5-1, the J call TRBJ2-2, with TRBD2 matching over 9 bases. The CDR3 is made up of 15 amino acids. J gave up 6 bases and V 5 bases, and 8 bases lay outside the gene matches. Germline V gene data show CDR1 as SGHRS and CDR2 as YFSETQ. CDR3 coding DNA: TGCGCCAGCAGATATAGCGGGGGCGCGGCCGGGGAGCTGTTTTTT. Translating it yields CASRYSGGAAGELFF.

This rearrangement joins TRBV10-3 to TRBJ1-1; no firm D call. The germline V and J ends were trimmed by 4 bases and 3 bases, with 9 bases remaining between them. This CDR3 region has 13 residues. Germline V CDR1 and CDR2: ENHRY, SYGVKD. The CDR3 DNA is TGTGCCATCAGTGCATCGGTCGACACTGAAGCTTTCTTT. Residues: CAISASVDTEAFF.

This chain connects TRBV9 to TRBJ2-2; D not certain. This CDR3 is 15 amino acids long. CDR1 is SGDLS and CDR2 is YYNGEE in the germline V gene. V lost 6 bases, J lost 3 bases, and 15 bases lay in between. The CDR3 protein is CASTSSLGYTGELFF. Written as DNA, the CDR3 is TGTGCCAGCACCTCGTCATTAGGATACACCGGGGAGCTGTTTTTT. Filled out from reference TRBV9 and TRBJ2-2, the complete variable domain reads DSGVTQTPKHLITATGQRVTLRCSPRSGDLSVYWYQQSLDQGLQFLIQYYNGEERAKGNILERFSAQQFPDLHSELNLSSLELGDSALYFCASTSSLGYTGELFFGEGSRLTVL.

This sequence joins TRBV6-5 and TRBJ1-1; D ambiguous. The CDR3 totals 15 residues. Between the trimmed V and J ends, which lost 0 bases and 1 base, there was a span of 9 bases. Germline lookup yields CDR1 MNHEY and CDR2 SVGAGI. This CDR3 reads CASSYSSEGNTEAFF. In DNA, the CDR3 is TGTGCCAGCAGTTACTCGAGCGAGGGGAACACTGAAGCTTTCTTT.

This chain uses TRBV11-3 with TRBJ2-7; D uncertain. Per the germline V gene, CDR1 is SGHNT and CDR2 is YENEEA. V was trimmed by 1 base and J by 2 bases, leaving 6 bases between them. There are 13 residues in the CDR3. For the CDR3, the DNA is TGTGCCAGCAGCTTAGGCCCGACCTACGAGCAGTACTTC. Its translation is CASSLGPTYEQYF.

CDR3 region: CASSLVSGGVNTEAFF. For the CDR3, the DNA is TGTGCCAGCAGCTTAGTATCCGGGGGAGTGAACACTGAAGCTTTCTTT. The chain recombines TRBV7-2 with TRBJ1-1; perhaps TRBD1 as D (5 bases). Germline loops: CDR1 SGHTA, CDR2 FQGNSA. Trimming took 1 base from V and 0 from J, leaving 12 bases between them. The CDR3 is 16 amino acids.

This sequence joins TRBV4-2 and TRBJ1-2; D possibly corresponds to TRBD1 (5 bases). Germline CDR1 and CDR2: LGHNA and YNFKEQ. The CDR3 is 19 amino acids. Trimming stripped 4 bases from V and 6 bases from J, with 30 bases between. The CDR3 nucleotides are TGTGCCAGCAGCCCGCAGGTGGACTACAGGAGCCCCTATGAGAATGGCTACACCTTC. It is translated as CASSPQVDYRSPYENGYTF.

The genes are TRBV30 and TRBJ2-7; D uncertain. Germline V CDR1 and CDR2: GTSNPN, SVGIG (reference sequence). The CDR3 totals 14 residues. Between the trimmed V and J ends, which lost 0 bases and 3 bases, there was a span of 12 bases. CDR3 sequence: CAWSVPSLLYEQYF. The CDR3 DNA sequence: TGTGCCTGGAGTGTACCGTCACTACTCTACGAGCAGTACTTC.

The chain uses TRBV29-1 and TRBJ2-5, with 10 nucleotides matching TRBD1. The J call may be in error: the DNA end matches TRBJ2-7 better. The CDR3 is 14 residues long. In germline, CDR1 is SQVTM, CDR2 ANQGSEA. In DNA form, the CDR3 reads TGCAGCGTAAGCGGGGGACAGGGGAACTACGAGCAGTACTTC. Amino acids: CSVSGGQGNYEQYF.

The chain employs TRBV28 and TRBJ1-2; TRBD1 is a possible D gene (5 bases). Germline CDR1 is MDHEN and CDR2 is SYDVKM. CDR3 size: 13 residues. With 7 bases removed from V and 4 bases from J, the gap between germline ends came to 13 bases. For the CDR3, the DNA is TGTGCCAGCACCCCGACAGATTCCTATGGCTACACCTTC. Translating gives CASTPTDSYGYTF.

CDR3 sequence: CASSQVRGGANVLTF. For the CDR3, the DNA is TGCGCCAGCAGCCAAGTCCGGGGCGGGGCCAACGTCCTGACTTTC. The chain links TRBV4-3 to TRBJ2-6; D is perhaps TRBD1 or TRBD2 (5 bases each). The CDR3 sequence is 15 residues long. Germline assignment: CDR1 LGHNA and CDR2 YSLEER. Trimming left V 1 base short and J 4 bases short, with 8 bases between.

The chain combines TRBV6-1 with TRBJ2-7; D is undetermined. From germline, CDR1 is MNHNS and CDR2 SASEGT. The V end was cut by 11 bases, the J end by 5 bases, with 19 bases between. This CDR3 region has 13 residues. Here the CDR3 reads CAAPLGGPDEQYF. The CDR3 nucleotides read TGTGCCGCGCCCCTGGGCGGTCCCGACGAGCAGTACTTC.

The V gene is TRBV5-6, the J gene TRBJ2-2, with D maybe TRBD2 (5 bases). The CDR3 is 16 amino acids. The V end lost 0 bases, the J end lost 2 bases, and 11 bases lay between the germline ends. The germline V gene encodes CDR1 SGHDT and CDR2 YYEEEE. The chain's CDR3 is CASSLGSGVNTGELFF. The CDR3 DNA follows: TGTGCCAGCAGCTTGGGCTCCGGGGTTAACACCGGGGAGCTGTTTTTT. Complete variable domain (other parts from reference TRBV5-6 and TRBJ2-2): DAGVTQSPTHLIKTRGQQVTLRCSPKSGHDTVSWYQQALGQGPQFIFQYYEEEERQRGNFPDRFSGHQFPNYSSELNVNALLLGDSALYLCASSLGSGVNTGELFFGEGSRLTVL.